This T cell receptor (beta chain) was retrieved from a study of shared clonotypes between healthy human individuals (dated by TCRdb to 2018 to 2021). With regard to the full study: The cohort comprised a couple of women and a few men aged 18 to 49 years. Per donor, three plates each were used for CD4 naive and CD4 memory, two for CD8 naive, and one for CD8 memory. The study deeply sequenced blood TCR repertoires of roughly five healthy adults to estimate repertoire size and the extent of clonotype sharing between individuals. To increase sequencing depth and limit assay-specific biases, different laboratories used diverse techniques to prepare libraries and sequence TCR repertoires. Each donor's leukapheresis produced roughly between roughly 0.9 and 8.9 billion PBMCs. Summary of the overall study and its limitations: Because the study included only a small number of donors, the genetic and exposure-history diversity represented was limited. Sharing across a few donors was observed for about 5% of naive CD4, less than 4% of naive CD8, 2.3% of memory CD4, and 0.4% of memory CD8 clonotypes. Pairwise subsampling indicated that sequencing depth was expected to affect the degree of clonotype sharing among donors. Larger estimated clonotype richness was generally found for naive subsets than for memory subsets. Sampling was restricted to blood, and TCR repertoires in tissue are likely to differ from TCR repertoires in blood. Compared with non-shared clonotypes, the clonotypes found in all four sorted-subset donors had higher generation probabilities. Incomplete sequencing was indicated by rarefaction of sorted-subset datasets, despite the large sequencing depth.

For the CD8 naive samples, CD45RO-negative cells were positively selected for CCR7, yielding a CD45RA+CCR7+ population from which TemRA cells were excluded. Donors were healthy HIV-negative adults with no recently reported acute infections or vaccinations. All donors were Caucasian adults living in Nashville, Tennessee, USA. Blood was collected by leukapheresis, and PBMCs were isolated by Ficoll-Histopaque density gradient centrifugation and then cryopreserved in liquid nitrogen vapor phase. Analytical flow cytometry was used to check the purity and quantity of every magnetically sorted T cell population. Genomic DNA was isolated from each sorted fraction and quantified by UV absorbance on a Nanodrop 2000c. From a lookup of the germline V gene (reference sequence), CDR1 and CDR2 are SEHNR and FQNEAQ. Trimming costs V 4 bases and J 4 bases, and their ends lie 18 bases apart. From the cysteine through the phenylalanine, the CDR3 covers 16 amino acids. Only the CDR3 DNA stays, 48 bases, in frame from base 1.

Using the deep immunoSEQ assay, TCR CDR3 regions were amplified from genomic DNA by multiplex PCR. Extracted genomic DNA from each cell subset was spread evenly across all wells of several immunoSEQ 96-well plates, with each plate serving as a replicate. Each replicate PCR for sorted subsets received around 200 ng genomic DNA, equal to about 30,000 T cell genomes. Purified libraries were measured with a Qubit 3.0 fluorometer, size-checked on a Bioanalyzer 2100, and measured again with the KAPA Library Quantification kit. Each immunoSEQ 96-well plate was sequenced on its own single-read 150-cycle Illumina NextSeq 550 flow cell. The authors processed their data as follows. Because the immunoSEQ output included only junctional sequences and no quality scores, the filtering could not be the same as the filtering used for full-length reads. To assign V/J genes and CDR3, sequences were annotated against IMGT germline references using PyIR, a Python wrapper for IgBLAST v1.9. Reads with weak V/J assignments (E-value above 1e-6), missing CDR3, stop codons, out-of-frame junctions, or ambiguous translated residues were removed. V3J clonotypes were defined by identical inferred V gene, J gene, and CDR3 amino acid sequence. Percentage overlap between repertoires was calculated by dividing the number of shared unique clonotypes by the size of the smaller repertoire. Richness of each repertoire was evaluated using RTK rarefaction, the Chao1 estimator, and Recon v2.1 estimates of unobserved clonotypes. For all TCRbeta clonotypes obtained by the gDNA method from a few donors, generation probabilities were computed with OLGA. In its TCRdb copy, this immuneACCESS table keeps in-frame sequences only and misses some clones. Where compared with another copy, unresolved V genes explain less than half of these, and the others have no known cause. That table supplies the V and J calls and clone size; D and trimming were determined from the DNA. The sample profile shows roughly 590,000 clones; nearly 97% of them were found once. 0.09% to 0.13% of the sample goes to the ten largest clones.

In regard to this clone: Its cognate antigen has yet to be identified. There are no base qualities to consult, and no much larger clone falls within one base.

The sequenced sample was naive CD8+ T cells sorted from blood. The cell subset or site label here, explained by the study, means: CD45RA+CCR7+. This TCR was recovered from a woman aged 25 to 39 in good health. The chain joins TRBV7-9 to TRBJ2-3; no confident D gene assignment can be made. The CDR3 region has the sequence CASSSRVARTPDTQYF. The DNA sequence reads TGTGCCAGCAGCTCCCGGGTAGCTCGGACGCCAGATACGCAGTATTTT.